This T cell receptor beta chain was captured by sequencing in a study of blood T cell repertoires in COVID-19. Germline CDR1 and CDR2: SQVTM and ANQGSEA. Germline trimming cut 6 bases from V and 9 bases from J; bases unmatched to any gene: 13. This CDR3 has 13 residues. The method was immunoSEQ multiplex PCR; TCRdb's version includes in-frame clones alone and lacks a portion of them. The sample carries approximately 46,000 clones, approximately 80% recorded once. Source material: peripheral blood. This receptor was obtained from an elderly man with acute or convalescent COVID-19. This rearrangement joins TRBV29-1 to TRBJ2-5; 7 nucleotides agree with TRBD1. CDR3 residues: CSVDLRQGRAQYF. CDR3 DNA sequence: TGCAGCGTCGACCTAAGACAGGGCAGGGCCCAGTACTTC.